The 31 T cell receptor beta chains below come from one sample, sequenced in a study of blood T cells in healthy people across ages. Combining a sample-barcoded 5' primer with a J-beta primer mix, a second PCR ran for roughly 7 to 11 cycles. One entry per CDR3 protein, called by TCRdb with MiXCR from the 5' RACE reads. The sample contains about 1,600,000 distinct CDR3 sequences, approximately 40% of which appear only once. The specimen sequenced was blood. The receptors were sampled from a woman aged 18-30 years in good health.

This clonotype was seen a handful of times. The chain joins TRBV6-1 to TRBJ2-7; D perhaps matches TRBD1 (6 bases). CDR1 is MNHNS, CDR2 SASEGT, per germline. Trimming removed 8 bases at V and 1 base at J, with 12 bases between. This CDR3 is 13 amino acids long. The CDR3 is CASGWGQSYEQYF. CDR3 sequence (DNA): TGTGCCAGCGGTTGGGGACAATCCTACGAGCAGTACTTC.

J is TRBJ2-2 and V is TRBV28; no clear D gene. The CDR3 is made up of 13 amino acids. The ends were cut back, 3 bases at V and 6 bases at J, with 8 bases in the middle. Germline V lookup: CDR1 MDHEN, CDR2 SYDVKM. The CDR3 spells CASSFRDPGELFF. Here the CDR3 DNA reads TGTGCCAGCAGTTTCAGAGACCCCGGGGAGCTGTTTTTT.

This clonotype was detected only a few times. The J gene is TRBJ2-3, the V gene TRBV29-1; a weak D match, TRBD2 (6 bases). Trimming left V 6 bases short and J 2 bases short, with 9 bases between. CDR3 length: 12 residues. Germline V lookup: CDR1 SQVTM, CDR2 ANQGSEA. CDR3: CSVGLNTDTQYF. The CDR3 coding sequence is TGCAGCGTGGGACTTAACACAGATACGCAGTATTTT.

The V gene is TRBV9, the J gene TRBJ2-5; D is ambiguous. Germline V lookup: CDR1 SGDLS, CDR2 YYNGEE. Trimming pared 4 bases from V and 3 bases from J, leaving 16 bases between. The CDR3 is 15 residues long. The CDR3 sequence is CASSYKGDPKETQYF. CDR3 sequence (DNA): TGTGCCAGCAGCTATAAAGGAGACCCCAAAGAGACCCAGTACTTC.

The CDR3 spells CSVAGQGYRSGNTIYF. The CDR3 DNA reads as TGCAGCGTCGCGGGACAGGGGTATAGATCTGGAAACACCATATATTTT. The J gene is TRBJ1-3, the V gene TRBV29-1; 10 bases align to TRBD1. This CDR3 region has 16 residues. Germline trimming cut 6 bases from V and 1 base from J; bases unmatched to any gene: 9. Germline CDR1 is SQVTM and CDR2 is ANQGSEA.

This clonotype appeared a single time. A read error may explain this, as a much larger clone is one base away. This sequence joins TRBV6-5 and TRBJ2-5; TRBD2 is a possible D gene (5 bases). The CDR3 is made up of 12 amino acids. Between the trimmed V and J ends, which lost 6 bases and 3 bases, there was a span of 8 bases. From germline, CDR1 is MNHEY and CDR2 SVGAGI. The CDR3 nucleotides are TGTGCCAGCAGGTACGGGGAAGAGACCCAGTACTTC. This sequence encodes CASRYGEETQYF.

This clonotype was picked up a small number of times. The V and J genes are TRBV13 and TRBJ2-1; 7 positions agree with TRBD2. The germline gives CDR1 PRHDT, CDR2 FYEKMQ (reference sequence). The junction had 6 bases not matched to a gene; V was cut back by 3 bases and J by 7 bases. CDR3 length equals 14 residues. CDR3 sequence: CASSFSGRVNEQFF. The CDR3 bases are TGTGCCAGCAGCTTTAGCGGGCGAGTAAATGAGCAGTTCTTC.

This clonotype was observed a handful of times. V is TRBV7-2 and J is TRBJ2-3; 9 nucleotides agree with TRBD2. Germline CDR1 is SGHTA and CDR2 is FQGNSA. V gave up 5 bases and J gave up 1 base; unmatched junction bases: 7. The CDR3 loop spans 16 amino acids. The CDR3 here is CASSRWGLAGTDTQYF. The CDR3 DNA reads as TGTGCCAGCAGCAGATGGGGACTAGCTGGCACAGATACGCAGTATTTT.

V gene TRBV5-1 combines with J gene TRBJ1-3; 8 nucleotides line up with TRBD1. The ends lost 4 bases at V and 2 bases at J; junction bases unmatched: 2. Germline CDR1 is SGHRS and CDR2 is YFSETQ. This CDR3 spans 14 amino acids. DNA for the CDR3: TGCGCCAGCAGCCAGACAGGGGCTGGAAACACCATATATTTT. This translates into CASSQTGAGNTIYF. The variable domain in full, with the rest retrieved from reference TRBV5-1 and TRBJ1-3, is KAGVTQTPRYLIKTRGQQVTLSCSPISGHRSVSWYQQTPGQGLQFLFEYFSETQRNKGNFPGRFSGRQFSNSRSEMNVSTLELGDSALYLCASSQTGAGNTIYFGEGSWLTVV.

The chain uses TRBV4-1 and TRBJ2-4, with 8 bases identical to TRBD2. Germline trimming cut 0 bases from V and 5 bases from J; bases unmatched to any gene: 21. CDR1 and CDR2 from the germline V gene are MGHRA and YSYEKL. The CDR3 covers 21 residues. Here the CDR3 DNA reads TGCGCCAGCAGCCAAGATCGAGTACCGGGACTAGTCCCCGATGGGGAAAACATTCAGTACTTC. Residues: CASSQDRVPGLVPDGENIQYF.

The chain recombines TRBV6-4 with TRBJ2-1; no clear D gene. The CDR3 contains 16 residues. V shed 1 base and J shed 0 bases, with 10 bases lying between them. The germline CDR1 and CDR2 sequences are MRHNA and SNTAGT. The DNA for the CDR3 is TGTGCCAGCAGTGACTGGTCTCCGAGCTCCTACAATGAGCAGTTCTTC. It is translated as CASSDWSPSSYNEQFF.

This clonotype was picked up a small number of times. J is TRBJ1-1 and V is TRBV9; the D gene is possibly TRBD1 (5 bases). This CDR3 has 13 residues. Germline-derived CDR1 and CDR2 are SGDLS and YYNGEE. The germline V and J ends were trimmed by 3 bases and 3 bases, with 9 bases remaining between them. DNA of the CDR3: TGTGCCAGCAGCGACGGGACGGACACTGAAGCTTTCTTT. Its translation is CASSDGTDTEAFF. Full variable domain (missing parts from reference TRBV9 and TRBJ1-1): DSGVTQTPKHLITATGQRVTLRCSPRSGDLSVYWYQQSLDQGLQFLIQYYNGEERAKGNILERFSAQQFPDLHSELNLSSLELGDSALYFCASSDGTDTEAFFGQGTRLTVV.

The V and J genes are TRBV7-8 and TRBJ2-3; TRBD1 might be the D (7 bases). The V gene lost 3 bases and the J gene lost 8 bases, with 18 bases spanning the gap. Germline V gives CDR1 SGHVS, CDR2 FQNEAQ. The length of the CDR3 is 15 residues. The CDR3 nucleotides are TGTGCCAGCAGCTTCGCCTCAGGGGGGTCGGGTACGCAGTATTTT. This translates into CASSFASGGSGTQYF.

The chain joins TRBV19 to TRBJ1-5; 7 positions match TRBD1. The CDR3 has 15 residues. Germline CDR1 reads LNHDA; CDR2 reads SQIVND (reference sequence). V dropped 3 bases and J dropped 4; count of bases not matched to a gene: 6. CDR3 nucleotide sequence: TGTGCCAGTAGTATTTTTAGGGACAGAAATCAGCCCCAGCATTTT. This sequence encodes CASSIFRDRNQPQHF.

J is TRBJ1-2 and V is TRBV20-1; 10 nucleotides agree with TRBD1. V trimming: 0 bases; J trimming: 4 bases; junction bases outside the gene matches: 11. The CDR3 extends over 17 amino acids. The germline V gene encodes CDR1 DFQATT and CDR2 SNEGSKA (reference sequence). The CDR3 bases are TGCAGTGCTAGAGATTTGGGGCCGACAGGGGGCGTCTATGGCTACACCTTC. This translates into CSARDLGPTGGVYGYTF.

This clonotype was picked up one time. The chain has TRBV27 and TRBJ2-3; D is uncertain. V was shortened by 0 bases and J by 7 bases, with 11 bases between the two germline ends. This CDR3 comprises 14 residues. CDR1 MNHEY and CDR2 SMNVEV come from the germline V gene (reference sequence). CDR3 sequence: CASSLSSPGYTQYF. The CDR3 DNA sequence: TGTGCCAGCAGTTTATCGTCCCCCGGCTATACGCAGTATTTT.

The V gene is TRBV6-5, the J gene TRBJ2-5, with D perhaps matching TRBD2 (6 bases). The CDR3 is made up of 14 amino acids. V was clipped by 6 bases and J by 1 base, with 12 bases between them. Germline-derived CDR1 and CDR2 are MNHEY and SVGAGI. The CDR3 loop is CASRGLAFQETQYF. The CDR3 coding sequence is TGTGCCAGCAGGGGGCTAGCGTTCCAAGAGACCCAGTACTTC.

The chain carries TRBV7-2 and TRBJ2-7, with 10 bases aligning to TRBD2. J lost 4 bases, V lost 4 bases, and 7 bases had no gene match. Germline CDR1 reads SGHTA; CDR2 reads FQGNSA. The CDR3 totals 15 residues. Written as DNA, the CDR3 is TGTGCCAGCAGCTCCTCGAGCGGGAGGGCGTACGAGCAGTACTTC. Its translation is CASSSSSGRAYEQYF.

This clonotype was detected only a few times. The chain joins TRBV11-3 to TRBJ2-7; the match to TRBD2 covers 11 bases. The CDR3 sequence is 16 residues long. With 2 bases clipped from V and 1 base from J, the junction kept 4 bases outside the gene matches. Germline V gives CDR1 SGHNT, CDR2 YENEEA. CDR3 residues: CASSLLAGGLSYEQYF. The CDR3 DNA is TGTGCCAGCAGCTTACTAGCGGGAGGTCTATCCTACGAGCAGTACTTC.

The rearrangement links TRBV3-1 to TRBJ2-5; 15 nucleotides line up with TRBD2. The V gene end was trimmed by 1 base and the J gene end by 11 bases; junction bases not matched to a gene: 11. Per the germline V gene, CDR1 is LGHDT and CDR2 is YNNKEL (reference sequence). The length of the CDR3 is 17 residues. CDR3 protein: CASSQAPGTSGRREQYF. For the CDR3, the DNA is TGTGCCAGCAGCCAAGCCCCCGGGACTAGCGGGAGGCGTGAGCAGTACTTC.

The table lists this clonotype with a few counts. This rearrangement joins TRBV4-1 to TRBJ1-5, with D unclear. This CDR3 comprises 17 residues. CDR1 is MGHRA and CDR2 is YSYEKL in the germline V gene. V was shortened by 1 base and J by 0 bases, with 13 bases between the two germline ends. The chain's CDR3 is CASSQASTIYSNQPQHF. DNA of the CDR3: TGCGCCAGCAGCCAAGCCTCGACAATTTATAGCAATCAGCCCCAGCATTTT.

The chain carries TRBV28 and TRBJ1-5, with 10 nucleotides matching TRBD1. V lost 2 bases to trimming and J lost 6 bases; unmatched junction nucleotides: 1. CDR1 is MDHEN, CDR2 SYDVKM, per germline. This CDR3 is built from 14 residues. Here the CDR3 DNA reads TGTGCCAGCAGTTTAGACAGGGGGCGTCAGCCCCAGCATTTT. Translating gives CASSLDRGRQPQHF.

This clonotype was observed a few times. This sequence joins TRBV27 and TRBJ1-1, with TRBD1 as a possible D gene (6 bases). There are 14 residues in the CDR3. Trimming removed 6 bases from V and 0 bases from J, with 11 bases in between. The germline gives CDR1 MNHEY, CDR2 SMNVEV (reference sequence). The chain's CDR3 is CASRFGTLNTEAFF. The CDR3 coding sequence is TGTGCCAGCAGGTTCGGGACACTGAACACTGAAGCTTTCTTT.

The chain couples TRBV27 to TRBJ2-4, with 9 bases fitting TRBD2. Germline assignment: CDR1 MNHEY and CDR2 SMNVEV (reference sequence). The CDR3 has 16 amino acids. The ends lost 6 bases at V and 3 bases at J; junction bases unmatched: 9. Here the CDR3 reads CASSPYSGGHKNIQYF. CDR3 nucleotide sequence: TGTGCCAGCAGCCCATATAGCGGGGGCCACAAAAACATTCAGTACTTC.

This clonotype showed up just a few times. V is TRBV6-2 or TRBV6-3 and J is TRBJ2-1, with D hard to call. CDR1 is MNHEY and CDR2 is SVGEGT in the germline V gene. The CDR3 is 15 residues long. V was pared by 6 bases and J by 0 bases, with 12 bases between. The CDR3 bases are TGTGCCAGCAGACCCGACTTGCCCTCCTACAATGAGCAGTTCTTC. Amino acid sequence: CASRPDLPSYNEQFF.

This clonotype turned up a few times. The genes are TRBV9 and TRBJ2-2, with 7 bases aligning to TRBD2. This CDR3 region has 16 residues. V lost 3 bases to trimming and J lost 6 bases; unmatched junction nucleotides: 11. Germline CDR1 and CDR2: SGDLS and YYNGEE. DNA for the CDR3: TGTGCCAGCAGCGAGAGAGGTGGGACTATAGCCGGGGAGCTGTTTTTT. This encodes CASSERGGTIAGELFF.

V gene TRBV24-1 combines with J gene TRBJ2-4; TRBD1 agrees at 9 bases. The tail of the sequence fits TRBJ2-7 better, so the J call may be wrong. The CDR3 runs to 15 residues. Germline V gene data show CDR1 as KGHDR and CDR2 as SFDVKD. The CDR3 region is CATSDPGTGINEQYF. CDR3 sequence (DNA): TGTGCCACCAGTGATCCTGGGACAGGGATCAACGAGCAGTACTTC.

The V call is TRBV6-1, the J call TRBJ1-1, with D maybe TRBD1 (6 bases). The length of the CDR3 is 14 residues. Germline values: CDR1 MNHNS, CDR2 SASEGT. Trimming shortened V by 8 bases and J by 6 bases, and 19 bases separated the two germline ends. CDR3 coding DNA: TGTGCCAGCCCGTTTAATAACGGGGGCTCTGAAGCTTTCTTT. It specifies CASPFNNGGSEAFF.

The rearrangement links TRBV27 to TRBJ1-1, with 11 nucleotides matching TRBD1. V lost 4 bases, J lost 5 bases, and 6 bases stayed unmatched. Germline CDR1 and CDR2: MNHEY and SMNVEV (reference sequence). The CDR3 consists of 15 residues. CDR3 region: CASSSRTGGLTEAFF. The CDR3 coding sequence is TGTGCCAGCAGTTCGCGGACAGGGGGCTTGACTGAAGCTTTCTTT.

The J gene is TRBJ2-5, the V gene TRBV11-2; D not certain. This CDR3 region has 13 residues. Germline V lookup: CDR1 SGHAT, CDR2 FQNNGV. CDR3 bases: TGTGCTACATCCCGAGGCCTCGGGGAGACCCAGTACTTC. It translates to CATSRGLGETQYF.

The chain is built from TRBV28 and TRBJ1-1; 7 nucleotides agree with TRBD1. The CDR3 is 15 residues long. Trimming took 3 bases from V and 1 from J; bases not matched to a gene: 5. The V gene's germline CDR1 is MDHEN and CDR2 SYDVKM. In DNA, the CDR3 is TGTGCCAGCAGTTTTAGGGGGCAAGCGAACACTGAAGCTTTCTTT. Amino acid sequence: CASSFRGQANTEAFF.